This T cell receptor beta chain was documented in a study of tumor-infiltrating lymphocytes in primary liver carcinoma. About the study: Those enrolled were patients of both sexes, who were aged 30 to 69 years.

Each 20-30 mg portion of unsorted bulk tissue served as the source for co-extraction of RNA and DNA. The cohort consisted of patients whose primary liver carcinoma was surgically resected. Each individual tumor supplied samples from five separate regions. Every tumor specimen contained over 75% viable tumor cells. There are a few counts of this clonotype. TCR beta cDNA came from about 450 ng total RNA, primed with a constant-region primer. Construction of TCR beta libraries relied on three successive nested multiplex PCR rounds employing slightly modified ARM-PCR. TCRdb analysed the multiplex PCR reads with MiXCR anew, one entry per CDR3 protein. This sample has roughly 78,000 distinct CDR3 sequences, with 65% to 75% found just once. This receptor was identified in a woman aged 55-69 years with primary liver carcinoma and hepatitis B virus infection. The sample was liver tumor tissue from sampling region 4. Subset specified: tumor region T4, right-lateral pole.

CDR3 amino acids: CASSLRAGTNTEAFF. The CDR3 nucleotides read TGTGCCAGCAGCTTACGGGCAGGGACAAACACTGAAGCTTTCTTT. The V call is TRBV7-2, the J call TRBJ1-1; a possible D gene is TRBD1 (6 bases). V was pared by 2 bases and J by 2 bases, with 12 bases between. The CDR3 has 15 residues. Germline lookup yields CDR1 SGHTA and CDR2 FQGNSA.